These T cell receptor beta chains were read from a single sample in a study of T cell responses to AZD1222 COVID-19 vaccine. Assay: immunoSEQ multiplex PCR; the TCRdb copy retains only in-frame clones and omits some. The data hold fewer than 130,000 clones, with under 95% observed a single time. The input for sequencing was peripheral blood, taken on day 0 of AZD1222 vaccination. The receptors derive from an adult in good health. CDR3s include the opening cysteine and the closing phenylalanine or tryptophan. The order of the fields is V gene, J gene, clone size, CDR3 protein. The size of a clone is reported for some rows only, either as once, few or many, or as a class for expanded clones.

>TRBV18|TRBJ1-2|-
CASSPRTARDYGYTF
>TRBV2|TRBJ1-1|-
CASRGEGIEQRNTEAFF
>TRBV28|TRBJ1-2|-
CASSLPPPTGYGYTF
>TRBV11-3|TRBJ1-5|few
CASSAGGGNQPQHF
>TRBV5-1|TRBJ2-6|-
CASSLGQPGANVLTF
>TRBV24-1|TRBJ2-1|-
CATSQGGGGTNEQFF
>TRBV5-1|TRBJ1-2|-
CASSPPDRAYGYTF
>TRBV2|TRBJ1-2|-
CASSEGGTGDGYTF
>TRBV14|TRBJ2-7|-
CASSPGTTYEQYF
>TRBV10-2|TRBJ1-2|-
CASSEAVVVYGYTF
>TRBV30|TRBJ2-1|-
CAWGDPRYQGGYNEQFF
>TRBV11-3|TRBJ2-1|-
CASSPTSDIYNEQFF
>TRBV9|TRBJ1-4|-
CASSAHGAMANEKLFF
>TRBV19|TRBJ1-2|-
CATTGAGGYTF
>TRBV4-1|TRBJ2-3|-
CASSQDFASGITDTQYF
>TRBV7-8|TRBJ2-7|-
CASSLDRTGMYF
>TRBV5-1|TRBJ2-1|-
CASSSGFGTTASNEQFF
>TRBV27|TRBJ1-1|-
CASSLGRGRAFF
>TRBV30|TRBJ2-7|-
CAWSPRDSIPNEQYF
>TRBV5-6|TRBJ2-1|-
CASSLVPRYNEQFF
>TRBV5-4|TRBJ1-2|-
CASSPPPWQGPGYTF
>TRBV5-1|TRBJ1-2|-
CASSEAYYGYTF